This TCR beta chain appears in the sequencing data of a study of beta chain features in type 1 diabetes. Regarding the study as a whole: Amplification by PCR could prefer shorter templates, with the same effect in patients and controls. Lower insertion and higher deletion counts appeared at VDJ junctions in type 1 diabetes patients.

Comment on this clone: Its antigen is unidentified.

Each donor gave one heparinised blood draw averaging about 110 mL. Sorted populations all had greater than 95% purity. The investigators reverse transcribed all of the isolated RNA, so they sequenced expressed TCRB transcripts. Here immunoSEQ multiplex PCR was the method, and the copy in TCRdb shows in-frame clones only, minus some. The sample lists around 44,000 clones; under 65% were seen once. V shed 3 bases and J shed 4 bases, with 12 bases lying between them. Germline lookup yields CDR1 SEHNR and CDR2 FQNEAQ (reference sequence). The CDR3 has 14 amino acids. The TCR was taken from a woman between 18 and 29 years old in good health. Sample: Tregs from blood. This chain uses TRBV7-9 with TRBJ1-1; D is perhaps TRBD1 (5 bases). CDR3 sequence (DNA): TGTGCCAGCAGCTTCCCGTCGGGGGTCACTGAAGCTTTCTTT. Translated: CASSFPSGVTEAFF.